This is a list of T cell receptor beta chains from one sample in a study of cytomegalovirus exposure and HLA in healthy donors. The assay was immunoSEQ multiplex PCR, and TCRdb's table has in-frame clones only and misses some. This sample yields about 130,000 clones, of which under 90% are seen a single time; more than 1.5% belongs to the top ten. The specimen sequenced was PBMCs. The receptors were sampled from a woman between 18 and 30 years old in good health and CMV-seronegative. Both conserved end residues are part of each CDR3. D genes are given only for firm matches. The size entry is marked missing in some rows and otherwise reads once, few, many or a size class.

clone size	V gene	D gene	J gene	CDR3 DNA	CDR3 protein
NA	TRBV6-6	NA	TRBJ1-1	TGTGCCAGCAGCCGCGTTGAGGGAGGGAACACTGAAGCTTTCTTT	CASSRVEGGNTEAFF
NA	TRBV27	TRBD1	TRBJ1-2	TGTGCCAGCAGTTCCTGGCCCGGCCGACAGGGAGACTATGGCTACACCTTC	CASSSWPGRQGDYGYTF
once	TRBV6-5	NA	TRBJ2-7	TGTGCCAGCAGTTACTCGTCCCCGCCGGTATGGGAGCAGTACTTC	CASSYSSPPVWEQYF
NA	TRBV2	TRBD2	TRBJ2-7	TGTGCCAGTACCCAGGGACTAGCATTATGGTACGAGCAGTACTTC	CASTQGLALWYEQYF
NA	TRBV4-1	TRBD2	TRBJ2-2	TGCGCCAGCAGCCAGCCCCCCGGGGGGAGTAACACCGGGGAGCTGTTTTTT	CASSQPPGGSNTGELFF
once	TRBV2	NA	TRBJ1-1	TGTGCCAGCGTCCAAGGCGGAGTGATCTTT	CASVQGGVIF
NA	TRBV30	TRBD1	TRBJ1-2	TGTGCCTGGAATCCGGGACAGGGGGTTTATGGCTACACCTTC	CAWNPGQGVYGYTF
NA	TRBV2	NA	TRBJ1-3	TGTGCCACCGTACAGGTTTCTGGAAACACCATATATTTT	CATVQVSGNTIYF
NA	TRBV5-1	NA	TRBJ2-5	TGCGCCAGCAGCCTCCGGGACTCGCGACAAGAGACCCAGTACTTC	CASSLRDSRQETQYF
NA	TRBV5-1	NA	TRBJ2-1	TGCGCCAGCTCCTCCGACCAAACAGGCTACAATGAGCAGTTCTTC	CASSSDQTGYNEQFF
NA	TRBV30	TRBD1	TRBJ2-1	TGTGCCTGGAGTGCGGGGACAGGGCCTTTTAATGAGCAGTTCTTC	CAWSAGTGPFNEQFF
NA	TRBV4-2	TRBD2	TRBJ2-1	TGTGCCAGCAGCCAAGATGGAGCGGGAGGGGTCAATGAGCAGTTCTTC	CASSQDGAGGVNEQFF
NA	TRBV5-1	TRBD2	TRBJ2-7	TGCGCCAGCAGCAGATACCGGACTAGCGGGACCTACGAGCAGTACTTC	CASSRYRTSGTYEQYF
NA	TRBV7-8	NA	TRBJ2-7	TGTGCCAGCAGCAGGGGTGGATTTGGCGGGGAGTACGAGCAGTACTTC	CASSRGGFGGEYEQYF
few	TRBV11-3	NA	TRBJ2-1	TGTGCCAGCAGCTACGGAGGGACGAAGGATGAGCAGTTCTTC	CASSYGGTKDEQFF
NA	TRBV7-8	NA	TRBJ2-1	TGTGCCAGCAGCTTAGCGCGGGGCGGGGTCAACAATGAGCAGTTCTTC	CASSLARGGVNNEQFF
NA	TRBV5-1	TRBD1	TRBJ2-7	TGCGCCAGCAGCTTGGAGGGGACAGGGACTTCCTACGAGCAGTACTTC	CASSLEGTGTSYEQYF
NA	TRBV27	TRBD1	TRBJ2-1	TGTGCCAGCAGTTTAAGACAGGGGGTTGAGCAGTTCTTC	CASSLRQGVEQFF
NA	TRBV27	TRBD2	TRBJ2-2	TGTGCCAGCAGTTTAAAATGGGTAGCGGGAGGAATTAGTGGGGACACCGGGGAGCTGTTTTTT	CASSLKWVAGGISGDTGELFF
NA	TRBV7-2	NA	TRBJ2-5	TGTGCCAGCAGCCCCCAGACTCCCCAAGAGACCCAGTACTTC	CASSPQTPQETQYF
NA	TRBV21-1	NA	TRBJ2-5	TGTGCCAGCAGCAAAGCTTCCCGCGGAAGCGGGATCTACCAAGAGACCCAGTACTTC	CASSKASRGSGIYQETQYF
NA	TRBV19	NA	TRBJ2-7	TGTGCCAGTAGTATACAGGGCAGCAACTACGAGCAGTACTTC	CASSIQGSNYEQYF
NA	TRBV6-1	NA	TRBJ1-5	TGTGCCAGCAGTGCCACCCAGTTCAGCAATCAGCCCCAGCATTTT	CASSATQFSNQPQHF
NA	TRBV7-3	TRBD1	TRBJ2-3	TGTGCCAGCAGCCCAGGGGGTGGAGATACGCAGTATTTT	CASSPGGGDTQYF
NA	TRBV4-1	NA	TRBJ2-4	TGCGCCAGCAGCCAAGAATGGTACAGGGCCCGATCGGAAAACATTCAGTACTTC	CASSQEWYRARSENIQYF
NA	TRBV7-2	NA	TRBJ2-7	TGTGCCAGCAGCTTGATCGAGGGAGTAGACGAGCAGTACTTC	CASSLIEGVDEQYF
NA	TRBV19	NA	TRBJ1-2	TGTGCCAGTAGTATGACAGGCGCCCAAGGCTATGGCTACACCTTC	CASSMTGAQGYGYTF
NA	TRBV4-2	NA	TRBJ2-3	TGTGCCAGCAGCCAAGGAAGCGGGAGCACAGATACGCAGTATTTT	CASSQGSGSTDTQYF
NA	TRBV5-1	TRBD1	TRBJ1-3	TGCGCCAGCAGCGTGGGGACAGACATCTCATCAGGAAACACCATATATTTT	CASSVGTDISSGNTIYF
NA	TRBV19	NA	TRBJ2-3	TGTGCCAGTAGTACTCTAGCCGGGGTTGATACGCAGTATTTT	CASSTLAGVDTQYF
NA	TRBV4-1	NA	TRBJ2-7	TGCGCCAGCAGCCAAGAACCGGGAGAAGACTACGAGCAGTACTTC	CASSQEPGEDYEQYF
NA	TRBV6-1	TRBD2	TRBJ2-1	TGTGCCAGCAGTGGGGGACTAGCGGGTTACAATGAGCAGTTCTTC	CASSGGLAGYNEQFF
NA	TRBV19	TRBD1	TRBJ1-2	TGTGCCAGTAGTACCGGGACAGTCTATGGCTACACCTTC	CASSTGTVYGYTF
NA	TRBV28	NA	TRBJ1-2	TGTGCCAGCAGTCCCCATTACTATAACTATGGCTACACCTTC	CASSPHYYNYGYTF
NA	TRBV29-1	NA	TRBJ2-1	TGCAGCGTTGAGAAGCCTCTCAATGAGCAGTTCTTC	CSVEKPLNEQFF
NA	TRBV4-1	NA	TRBJ2-3	TGCGCCAGCAGCCAAGACAGGGGCGCAGATACGCAGTATTTT	CASSQDRGADTQYF
NA	TRBV6-1	TRBD1	TRBJ1-2	TGTGCCAGCAGTGAATCGGGACAGGATGGCTACACCTTC	CASSESGQDGYTF
NA	TRBV28	NA	TRBJ1-1	TGTGCCAGCAGTTTAGGAAGGGCGTTGGGGGGGGCTAACACTGAAGCTTTCTTT	CASSLGRALGGANTEAFF
NA	TRBV7-9	TRBD2	TRBJ2-1	TGTGCCAGCAGCCCACTAGCGGCGGGAGATGAGCAGTTCTTC	CASSPLAAGDEQFF
NA	TRBV6-5	NA	TRBJ1-1	TGTGCCAGCAGTTACGCCCCTATCGGCACTGAAGCTTTCTTT	CASSYAPIGTEAFF
once	TRBV14	TRBD2	TRBJ2-7	TGTGCCAGCAGCCAAGATACCCTAGCGGGGGTATACGAGCAGTACTTC	CASSQDTLAGVYEQYF
NA	TRBV2	NA	TRBJ1-1	TGTGCCAGCAGCTTAGACAGTTTGAACACTGAAGCTTTCTTT	CASSLDSLNTEAFF
NA	TRBV20-1	NA	TRBJ1-2	TGCAGTGCTAGTACCGGGGGTGGCTACACCTTC	CSASTGGGYTF
NA	TRBV5-4	TRBD1	TRBJ2-3	TGTGCCAGCAGCGGGGACAGGGGAGGTGGAAGCACAGATACGCAGTATTTT	CASSGDRGGGSTDTQYF
once	TRBV5-5	TRBD1	TRBJ1-2	TGTGCCAGCAGCCTTAAGACAGGGGATGGCTACACCTTC	CASSLKTGDGYTF
NA	TRBV13	NA	TRBJ1-1	TGTGCCAGCAGCTTTCCCCCGGGGGGTCGGAGCACTGAAGCTTTCTTT	CASSFPPGGRSTEAFF
NA	TRBV4-2	TRBD1	TRBJ2-7	TGTGCCAGCAGCCCCCGACAGGGTTCCTACGAGCAGTACTTC	CASSPRQGSYEQYF
once	TRBV9	NA	TRBJ2-7	TGTGCCAGCGGGCAATCCGGCGAGCAGTACTTC	CASGQSGEQYF
NA	TRBV5-6	TRBD2	TRBJ2-7	TGTGCCAGCAGCTTGGTTGTTGGGACTACACCCTACGAGCAGTACTTC	CASSLVVGTTPYEQYF
once	TRBV11-3	NA	TRBJ2-2	TGTGCCAGCAGCCCATCTCGGGGATGGACCGGGGAGCTGTTTTTT	CASSPSRGWTGELFF
NA	TRBV4-1	NA	TRBJ1-5	TGCGCCAGCAGCCATTCAGCAGGGAACTATCAGCCCCAGCATTTT	CASSHSAGNYQPQHF
NA	TRBV6-6	NA	TRBJ1-1	TGTGCCAGCAGAATCACAGTCATGAACACTGAAGCTTTCTTT	CASRITVMNTEAFF
NA	TRBV29-1	NA	TRBJ1-2	TGCAGCGCACCGGAGGCGGATGGCTACACCTTC	CSAPEADGYTF
NA	TRBV6-1	NA	TRBJ1-4	TGTGCCAGCAGTGAGATTAGACAGGTTAATGAAAAACTGTTTTTT	CASSEIRQVNEKLFF
NA	TRBV7-9	TRBD1	TRBJ2-1	TGTGCCAGCACACCCGACAGGGGGACTAACTACAATGAGCAGTTCTTC	CASTPDRGTNYNEQFF
NA	TRBV7-9	NA	TRBJ2-3	TGTGCCAGCAGCCCCTGGGGCACCACAGATACGCAGTATTTT	CASSPWGTTDTQYF
NA	TRBV7-2	NA	TRBJ1-1	TGTGCCAGCAGCTTAGCTACGGGGATGAACACTGAAGCTTTCTTT	CASSLATGMNTEAFF
NA	TRBV13	TRBD2	TRBJ2-1	TGTGCCATTGCGGGACTAGCGGGCCCTAACAATGAGCAGTTCTTC	CAIAGLAGPNNEQFF
NA	TRBV5-4	TRBD1	TRBJ1-2	TGTGCCAGCCCCGGGACAGGGGAAGGCTACACCTTC	CASPGTGEGYTF
once	TRBV5-1	TRBD2	TRBJ2-2	TGCGCCAGCAGCTTGCTGGCGGGAGAAATAAGCGGGGAGCTGTTTTTT	CASSLLAGEISGELFF